The 24 T cell receptor beta chains reported below all come from one sample, sequenced in a study of blood T cell repertoires in COVID-19. The protocol was immunoSEQ multiplex PCR, while the TCRdb copy is restricted to in-frame clones and leaves out a portion. The table shows about 140,000 clones, with 85% to 90% occurring only once. The sequencing sample was made of peripheral blood. The receptors were sampled from a woman of 80 years or more with acute or convalescent COVID-19.

J is TRBJ1-3 and V is TRBV4-1; tentatively, D is TRBD1 (5 bases). V lost 1 base to trimming and J lost 4 bases, with 14 bases between them. The length of the CDR3 is 16 residues. Germline V lookup: CDR1 MGHRA, CDR2 YSYEKL. CDR3: CASSQAPAGLGNTIYF. For the CDR3, the DNA is TGCGCCAGCAGCCAAGCGCCGGCGGGGCTCGGAAACACCATATATTTT.

The rearrangement links TRBV30 to TRBJ1-3; D is possibly TRBD1 (6 bases). Germline loops: CDR1 GTSNPN, CDR2 SVGIG (reference sequence). The CDR3 sequence is 12 residues long. V was cut by 0 bases and J by 8 bases, with 8 bases left in between. The CDR3 nucleotides read TGTGCCTGGAGTGTGGGGGCTTACACCATATATTTT. It codes for CAWSVGAYTIYF.

The chain uses TRBV9 and TRBJ1-1, with 9 bases matching TRBD1. V lost 4 bases to trimming and J lost 1 base; unmatched junction nucleotides: 5. Germline lookup yields CDR1 SGDLS and CDR2 YYNGEE. The CDR3 spans 15 residues. In DNA form, the CDR3 reads TGTGCCAGCAGCCTCCAGGGACAGGGGAACACTGAAGCTTTCTTT. It yields the protein CASSLQGQGNTEAFF.

As concerns this clone: Compared with germline, one end of the junction differs, possibly owing to a read error. V gene TRBV6-5 combines with J gene TRBJ1-5, with 10 bases matching TRBD1. The CDR3 runs to 12 residues. Germline assignment: CDR1 MNHEY and CDR2 SVGAGI. CDR3 sequence reads: CGTGVSNQPQHF. The CDR3 region has the DNA TGCGGGACAGGGGTTTCCAATCAGCCCCAGCATTTT.

In DNA form, the CDR3 reads TGTGCCAGCAGCCAACCGCACAGGGGCAACACTGAAGCTTTCTTT. Translation: CASSQPHRGNTEAFF. The gene calls are TRBV11-2 and TRBJ1-1; 7 positions agree with TRBD1. Germline-derived CDR1 and CDR2 are SGHAT and FQNNGV. This CDR3 spans 15 amino acids. The V segment lost 5 bases and the J segment 2 bases; nucleotides outside the gene matches: 8.

This rearrangement joins TRBV7-2 to TRBJ1-1, with TRBD1 identical over 9 bases. The CDR3 consists of 14 residues. Germline V gene data show CDR1 as SGHTA and CDR2 as FQGNSA. V shed 5 bases, J shed 0 bases, and the junction held 1 base outside the gene matches. The CDR3 bases are TGTGCCAGCAGCGGACAGGGGATGAACACTGAAGCTTTCTTT. As protein: CASSGQGMNTEAFF. The full variable domain, in which reference TRBV7-2 and TRBJ1-1 provide the parts outside the CDR3, is GAGVSQSPSNKVTEKGKDVELRCDPISGHTALYWYRQSLGQGLEFLIYFQGNSAPDKSGLPSDRFSAERTGGSVSTLTIQRTQQEDSAVYLCASSGQGMNTEAFFGQGTRLTVV.

The chain recombines TRBV5-1 with TRBJ2-3; D unresolved. CDR3 length: 14 amino acids. In germline, CDR1 is SGHRS, CDR2 YFSETQ. V was trimmed by 0 bases and J by 7 bases, leaving 12 bases between them. The CDR3 coding sequence is TGCGCCAGCAGCTTGGCCCAGCCTAGAAATACGCAGTATTTT. Translating it yields CASSLAQPRNTQYF.

V usage is TRBV5-1 and J usage is TRBJ2-5; 8 nucleotides match TRBD2. This CDR3 is 13 amino acids long. The germline gives CDR1 SGHRS, CDR2 YFSETQ. V shed 7 bases, J shed 0 bases, and the junction held 2 bases outside the gene matches. CDR3 DNA sequence: TGCGCCAGCGCAGCGGGGGACCAAGAGACCCAGTACTTC. Its protein is CASAAGDQETQYF.

The J gene is TRBJ2-7, the V gene TRBV6-1; maybe TRBD2 (6 bases). The germline gives CDR1 MNHNS, CDR2 SASEGT. This CDR3 spans 20 amino acids. Between the trimmed V and J ends, which lost 0 bases and 5 bases, there was a span of 29 bases. The CDR3 DNA sequence: TGTGCCAGCAGTGAAGCGCTGTCTTGGTCGGCGGACTACCAGACGGACGAGCAGTACTTC. Protein sequence: CASSEALSWSADYQTDEQYF.

V and J are TRBV21-1 and TRBJ1-2; TRBD1 was called by the table and not checked on the DNA. TRBV21-1 has pseudogene status. The CDR3 contains 12 residues. The CDR3 nucleotides are TGTGCCAGCAGAGGACAGGACTATGGCTACACCTTC. It translates to CASRGQDYGYTF.

The rearrangement joins TRBV5-1 to TRBJ2-3; 8 nucleotides agree with TRBD2. Per germline, CDR1 SGHRS and CDR2 YFSETQ. This CDR3 contains 16 residues. The trim removed 4 bases at V and 2 bases at J, leaving 9 bases unmatched. The CDR3 DNA sequence: TGCGCCAGCAGCACCGCGGGGGGCGGGAACACAGATACGCAGTATTTT. It yields the protein CASSTAGGGNTDTQYF. Full variable domain (outside the CDR3, taken from reference TRBV5-1 and TRBJ2-3): KAGVTQTPRYLIKTRGQQVTLSCSPISGHRSVSWYQQTPGQGLQFLFEYFSETQRNKGNFPGRFSGRQFSNSRSEMNVSTLELGDSALYLCASSTAGGGNTDTQYFGPGTRLTVL.

The chain combines TRBV11-2 with TRBJ2-6, with no clear D. The CDR3 consists of 17 residues. Germline V gene data show CDR1 as SGHAT and CDR2 as FQNNGV. Trimming took 6 bases from V and 0 from J, leaving 15 bases between them. The CDR3 region has the DNA TGTGCCAGCAGGGAGCCGATTGGCGGCTCTGGGGCCAACGTCCTGACTTTC. Translation gives CASREPIGGSGANVLTF.

This sequence joins TRBV6-1 and TRBJ1-5, with D perhaps matching TRBD1 (6 bases). Germline V CDR1 and CDR2: MNHNS, SASEGT. CDR3 length: 16 amino acids. V lost 2 bases and J 4 bases, leaving 15 bases between the germline ends. CDR3 coding DNA: TGTGCCAGCAGTGAAAGGGACAATGGCGGGAATCAGCCCCAGCATTTT. Translated, it gives CASSERDNGGNQPQHF.

The chain recombines TRBV3-1 (or the pseudogene TRBV3-2) with TRBJ1-2; 10 bases align to TRBD1. CDR3 length equals 17 residues. From germline, CDR1 is LGHDT and CDR2 YNNKEL (reference sequence). The J segment lost 2 bases and the V segment lost 0 bases, leaving 6 bases of the junction unmatched. Written as DNA, the CDR3 is TGTGCCAGCAGCCAAGATTCAAGGACAGGGGGAAACTATGGCTACACCTTC. Amino acid sequence: CASSQDSRTGGNYGYTF.

V and J are TRBV20-1 and TRBJ1-1, with D perhaps TRBD1 (6 bases). Germline lookup yields CDR1 DFQATT and CDR2 SNEGSKA (reference sequence). The V gene lost 3 bases and the J gene lost 2 bases, with 16 bases spanning the gap. CDR3 length: 15 amino acids. DNA for the CDR3: TGCAGTGCTAGTAAGGCAGGGGATTTTAACACTGAAGCTTTCTTT. Amino acid sequence: CSASKAGDFNTEAFF.

The gene calls are TRBV5-4 and TRBJ1-2; weak D call: TRBD1 (6 bases). Trimming stripped 0 bases from V and 0 bases from J, with 9 bases between. Germline-derived CDR1 and CDR2 are SGHNT and YYREEE (reference sequence). The CDR3 sequence is 15 residues long. CDR3 loop: CASSLGGGANYGYTF. CDR3 coding DNA: TGTGCCAGCAGCTTGGGAGGGGGAGCTAACTATGGCTACACCTTC.

The chain uses TRBV5-1 and TRBJ1-1, with 8 bases fitting TRBD1. CDR3 length: 16 amino acids. J gave up 1 base and V 5 bases, and 10 bases lay outside the gene matches. The germline CDR1 and CDR2 sequences are SGHRS and YFSETQ. The CDR3 coding sequence is TGCGCCAGCAGGCCGGACAGGGCGGCTCGGAACACTGAAGCTTTCTTT. Its translation: CASRPDRAARNTEAFF.

This rearrangement joins TRBV2 to TRBJ2-5; D gene unclear. Germline V gene sequence: CDR1 SNHLY, CDR2 FYNNEI. This CDR3 is built from 12 residues. V lost 6 bases to trimming and J lost 2 bases, with 7 bases between them. CDR3 bases: TGTGCCAGCAGATTACAGCAAGAGACCCAGTACTTC. As protein: CASRLQQETQYF.

V gene TRBV7-3 combines with J gene TRBJ2-7; 12 bases are a match to TRBD2. CDR1 and CDR2 from the germline V gene are SGHTA and FQGTGA. V was clipped by 0 bases and J by 3 bases; unmatched bases: 0. This CDR3 spans 15 amino acids. CDR3 loop: CASSLTGLAGYEQYF. The CDR3 coding sequence is TGTGCCAGCAGCTTAACGGGACTAGCGGGCTACGAGCAGTACTTC.

The rearrangement links TRBV7-2 to TRBJ2-2; D uncertain. In germline, CDR1 is SGHTA, CDR2 FQGNSA. Trimming removed 2 bases at V and 5 bases at J, with 6 bases between. The CDR3 contains 13 residues. The CDR3 region has the DNA TGTGCCAGCAGCTTACGACTGACCGGGGAGCTGTTTTTT. Translated, it gives CASSLRLTGELFF.

The rearrangement joins TRBV7-2 to TRBJ2-3; 9 bases are a match to TRBD2. Trimming removed 6 bases from V and 2 bases from J; junction bases left unmatched: 9. CDR1 and CDR2 (germline): SGHTA, FQGNSA. The CDR3 loop spans 16 amino acids. CDR3 DNA: TGTGCCAGCAGGCCTCCGGGCGGGGGGGTCACAGATACGCAGTATTTT. Its translation is CASRPPGGGVTDTQYF.

The chain is built from TRBV20-1 and TRBJ2-7; no clear D. Germline assignment: CDR1 DFQATT and CDR2 SNEGSKA (reference sequence). V lost 5 bases, J lost 6 bases, and 11 bases lay in between. The CDR3 is 11 residues long. CDR3: CSAWSRSEQYF. The CDR3 bases are TGCAGTGCTTGGTCCCGGAGCGAGCAGTACTTC.

The rearrangement uses TRBV4-1 and TRBJ1-5; 7 bases agree with TRBD1. CDR1 and CDR2 from the germline V gene are MGHRA and YSYEKL. The CDR3 runs to 17 residues. V lost 4 bases, J lost 4 bases, and 13 bases stayed unmatched. The CDR3: CASSPFAGGRRNQPQHF. The DNA of the CDR3 is TGCGCCAGCAGCCCGTTCGCAGGGGGAAGAAGGAATCAGCCCCAGCATTTT.

The chain is built from TRBV5-1 and TRBJ1-1; D call uncertain. In germline, CDR1 is SGHRS, CDR2 YFSETQ. The CDR3 contains 15 residues. V dropped 0 bases and J dropped 1 base, with 10 bases sitting between them. The DNA for the CDR3 is TGCGCCAGCAGCTTGGCCGGAGGAGGGAACACTGAAGCTTTCTTT. As protein: CASSLAGGGNTEAFF.